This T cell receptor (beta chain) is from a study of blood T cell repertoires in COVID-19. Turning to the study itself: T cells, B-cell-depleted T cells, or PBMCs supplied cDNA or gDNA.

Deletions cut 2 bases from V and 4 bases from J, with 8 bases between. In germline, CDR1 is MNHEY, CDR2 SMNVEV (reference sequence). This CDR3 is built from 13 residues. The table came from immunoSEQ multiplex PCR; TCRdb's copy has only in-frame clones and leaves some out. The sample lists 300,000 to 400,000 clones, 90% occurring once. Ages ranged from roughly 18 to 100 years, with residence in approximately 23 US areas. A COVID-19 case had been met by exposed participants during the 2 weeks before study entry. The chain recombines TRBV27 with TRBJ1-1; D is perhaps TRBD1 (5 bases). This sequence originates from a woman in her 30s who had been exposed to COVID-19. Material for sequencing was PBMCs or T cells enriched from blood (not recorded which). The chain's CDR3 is CASSLQGGTEAFF. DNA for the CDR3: TGTGCCAGCAGTTTACAGGGAGGCACTGAAGCTTTCTTT.